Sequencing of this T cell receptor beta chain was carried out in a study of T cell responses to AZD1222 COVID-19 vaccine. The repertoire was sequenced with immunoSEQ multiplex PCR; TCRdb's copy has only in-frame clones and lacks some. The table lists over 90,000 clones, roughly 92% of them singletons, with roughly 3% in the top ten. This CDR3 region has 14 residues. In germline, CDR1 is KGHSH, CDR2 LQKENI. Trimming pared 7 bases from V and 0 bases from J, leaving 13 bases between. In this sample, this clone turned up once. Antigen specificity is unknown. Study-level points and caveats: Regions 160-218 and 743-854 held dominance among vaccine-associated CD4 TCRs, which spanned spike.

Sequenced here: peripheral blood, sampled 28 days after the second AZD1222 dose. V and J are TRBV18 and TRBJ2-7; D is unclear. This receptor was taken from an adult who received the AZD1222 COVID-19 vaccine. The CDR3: CASLDTRSSYEQYF. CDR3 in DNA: TGTGCCAGCTTAGACACAAGGAGCTCCTACGAGCAGTACTTC. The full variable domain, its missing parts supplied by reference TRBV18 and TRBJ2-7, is NAGVMQNPRHLVRRRGQEARLRCSPMKGHSHVYWYRQLPEEGLKFMVYLQKENIIDESGMPKERFSAEFPKEGPSILRIQQVVRGDSAAYFCASLDTRSSYEQYFGPGTRLTVT.